The 30 T cell receptor beta chains given below trace back to one sample, sequenced in a study of shared clonotypes between healthy human individuals. This table comes from immunoSEQ multiplex PCR, and its TCRdb copy is limited to in-frame clones, with some not included. The sample lists some 1.5 million clones, roughly 96% occurring once. The sample was naive CD4+ T cells sorted from blood. Sample subset: CD45RA+ positively selected. The source of these receptors is a man aged 25-45 years in good health.

This chain uses TRBV9 with TRBJ2-1; maybe TRBD1 (5 bases). From germline, CDR1 is SGDLS and CDR2 YYNGEE. There are 15 residues in the CDR3. V was pared by 0 bases and J by 9 bases, with 16 bases between. As DNA, the CDR3 is TGTGCCAGCAGCGTAGCCCAGGGTCCCACCGCTGAGCAGTTCTTC. Translated: CASSVAQGPTAEQFF.

This chain joins TRBV5-6 and TRBJ1-1; TRBD1 agrees at 7 bases. CDR1 and CDR2 (germline): SGHDT, YYEEEE. Unmatched junction bases numbered 15, after V lost 4 bases and J lost 3 bases. The CDR3 covers 17 residues. CDR3 nucleotide sequence: TGTGCCAGCAGCGGTCCGGGACAGCCCATCGGGGACACTGAAGCTTTCTTT. Protein sequence: CASSGPGQPIGDTEAFF.

The rearrangement links TRBV29-1 to TRBJ2-1, with 11 bases lining up with TRBD2. This CDR3 comprises 16 residues. The germline gives CDR1 SQVTM, CDR2 ANQGSEA. The trim removed 6 bases at V and 2 bases at J, leaving 9 bases unmatched. The CDR3 sequence: CSVGFLAGGTYNEQFF. The CDR3 region has the DNA TGCAGCGTGGGATTTCTAGCGGGAGGCACCTACAATGAGCAGTTCTTC.

This clone was counted between two and nine times. This sequence joins TRBV28 and TRBJ2-7, with 11 bases aligning to TRBD2. With 6 bases clipped from V and 3 bases from J, the junction kept 7 bases outside the gene matches. Germline assignment: CDR1 MDHEN and CDR2 SYDVKM. CDR3 length equals 15 residues. The CDR3 DNA reads TGTGCCAGCAGGCGACTAGCGGGACTACTCTACGAGCAGTACTTC. Translating gives CASRRLAGLLYEQYF.

V is TRBV5-1 and J is TRBJ2-5; a possible D gene is TRBD1 (6 bases). CDR3 size: 14 residues. Germline loops: CDR1 SGHRS, CDR2 YFSETQ. Between the trimmed V and J ends, which lost 2 bases and 2 bases, there was a span of 10 bases. The CDR3 reads CASSFGQTQETQYF. The DNA of the CDR3 is TGCGCCAGCAGCTTTGGACAGACTCAAGAGACCCAGTACTTC.

The rearrangement joins TRBV9 to TRBJ2-3, with D maybe TRBD2 (5 bases). Germline V gene sequence: CDR1 SGDLS, CDR2 YYNGEE. The V end was cut by 3 bases, the J end by 4 bases, with 18 bases between. The CDR3 is 16 amino acids. The CDR3 sequence is CASSERGGSFPDTQYF. DNA for the CDR3: TGTGCCAGCAGCGAACGGGGTGGGAGTTTCCCAGATACGCAGTATTTT. The complete variable domain, with remaining parts taken from reference TRBV9 and TRBJ2-3, reads DSGVTQTPKHLITATGQRVTLRCSPRSGDLSVYWYQQSLDQGLQFLIQYYNGEERAKGNILERFSAQQFPDLHSELNLSSLELGDSALYFCASSERGGSFPDTQYFGPGTRLTVL.

CDR3 in DNA: TGTGCCAGCAGCCCGGGACTAGCGGGAGGTTACCAAGAGACCCAGTACTTC. This gives the protein CASSPGLAGGYQETQYF. This chain uses TRBV7-9 with TRBJ2-5, with TRBD2 identical over 15 bases. The CDR3 covers 17 residues. The ends lost 5 bases at V and 0 bases at J; junction bases unmatched: 4. CDR1 and CDR2 from the germline V gene are SEHNR and FQNEAQ (reference sequence).

This chain joins TRBV12-2 and TRBJ1-6; the table's D call, TRBD1, has no DNA check behind it. TRBV12-2 is classified as a pseudogene. This CDR3 has 15 amino acids. The CDR3 nucleotides read TGTGCAAGTCGCCCCCCTGACACCTTTTATTCACCCCTCCACTTT. This encodes CASRPPDTFYSPLHF.

This chain connects TRBV5-6 to TRBJ2-3; D is undetermined. V dropped 1 base and J dropped 1 base, with 7 bases sitting between them. CDR3 length: 14 amino acids. Germline-derived CDR1 and CDR2 are SGHDT and YYEEEE. For the CDR3, the DNA is TGTGCCAGCAGCTTGCCTACTCGCACAGATACGCAGTATTTT. This gives the protein CASSLPTRTDTQYF.

This chain joins TRBV7-8 and TRBJ1-2, with D uncertain. This CDR3 is built from 12 residues. V lost 1 base, J lost 5 bases, and 5 bases lay in between. Germline CDR1 SGHVS, CDR2 FQNEAQ. CDR3 amino acids: CASSLGPYGYTF. The CDR3 nucleotides read TGTGCCAGCAGCTTAGGGCCTTATGGCTACACCTTC.

Note on this clone: The sample carries other DNA sequences with the same CDR3. The V gene is TRBV6-1, the J gene TRBJ2-3; tentatively, D is TRBD1 (6 bases). The CDR3 runs to 14 residues. V was pared by 4 bases and J by 1 base, with 9 bases between. Germline V gene data show CDR1 as MNHNS and CDR2 as SASEGT. CDR3 sequence: CASSGRTGTDTQYF. The DNA for the CDR3 is TGTGCCAGCAGTGGACGGACAGGCACAGATACGCAGTATTTT.

The chain couples TRBV28 to TRBJ2-2; 7 nucleotides align to TRBD1. There are 14 residues in the CDR3. J lost 14 bases, V lost 6 bases, and 15 bases had no gene match. Germline lookup yields CDR1 MDHEN and CDR2 SYDVKM. The CDR3 region has the DNA TGTGCCAGCAGGAAAAGAAACCGGGACAGTGAACTGTTTTTT. This translates into CASRKRNRDSELFF. Based on the CDR3 plus reference TRBV28 and TRBJ2-2, the full variable domain is DVKVTQSSRYLVKRTGEKVFLECVQDMDHENMFWYRQDPGLGLRLIYFSYDVKMKEKGDIPEGYSVSREKKERFSLILESASTNQTSMYLCASRKRNRDSELFFGEGSRLTVL.

The chain employs TRBV29-1 and TRBJ1-4, with D perhaps TRBD1 (6 bases). The CDR3 extends over 13 amino acids. V lost 6 bases and J lost 8, with 16 bases in between. The germline gives CDR1 SQVTM, CDR2 ANQGSEA. The CDR3 nucleotides are TGCAGCGTGCGACAGGCCCAGGGGGAAAAACTGTTTTTT. It specifies CSVRQAQGEKLFF. Full variable domain (missing parts from reference TRBV29-1 and TRBJ1-4): SAVISQKPSRDICQRGTSLTIQCQVDSQVTMMFWYRQQPGQSLTLIATANQGSEATYESGFVIDKFPISRPNLTFSTLTVSNMSPEDSSIYLCSVRQAQGEKLFFGSGTQLSVL.

V gene TRBV6-1 combines with J gene TRBJ2-3; D remains unclear. The CDR3 totals 14 residues. The V and J ends lost 7 bases and 4 bases respectively, with 15 bases between them. CDR1 and CDR2 from the germline V gene are MNHNS and SASEGT. CDR3 bases: TGTGCCAGCACCCTGGCTAGTTGGGCAGATACGCAGTATTTT. This translates into CASTLASWADTQYF.

CDR3: CASRQSADTQYF. Here the CDR3 DNA reads TGTGCCAGCCGACAATCAGCAGATACGCAGTATTTT. This sequence joins TRBV7-2 and TRBJ2-3; D remains unclear. Germline V gene sequence: CDR1 SGHTA, CDR2 FQGNSA. The V end was cut by 8 bases, the J end by 4 bases, with 10 bases between. The CDR3 is 12 residues long.

V gene TRBV9 combines with J gene TRBJ1-1; D unresolved. CDR3 length equals 13 residues. Deletions cut 3 bases from V and 0 bases from J, with 6 bases between. From germline, CDR1 is SGDLS and CDR2 YYNGEE. The DNA for the CDR3 is TGTGCCAGCAGCGAGTCAATGAACACTGAAGCTTTCTTT. This gives the protein CASSESMNTEAFF.

About this clone: This CDR3 is also generated by other DNA sequences in the sample. This CDR3 is CASSLSGSSYNEQFF. CDR3 bases: TGTGCCAGCAGCTTAAGCGGAAGCTCCTACAATGAGCAGTTCTTC. This chain uses TRBV6-5 with TRBJ2-1; maybe TRBD2 (5 bases). CDR1 and CDR2 from the germline V gene are MNHEY and SVGAGI. Trimming removed 6 bases at V and 0 bases at J, with 12 bases between. The CDR3 contains 15 residues.

This clone was recorded once. V is TRBV6-1 and J is TRBJ1-3; 9 bases match TRBD1. CDR3 size: 15 residues. The J segment lost 3 bases and the V segment lost 6 bases, leaving 6 bases of the junction unmatched. The germline V gene has CDR1 MNHNS and CDR2 SASEGT. CDR3 bases: TGTGCCAGCAGCGTAGGACAGGGGAATGGAAACACCATATATTTT. Translation gives CASSVGQGNGNTIYF.

With regard to this clone: Additional DNA sequences in this sample encode the identical CDR3. The gene calls are TRBV5-6 and TRBJ1-5, with 8 bases matching TRBD1. Germline values: CDR1 SGHDT, CDR2 YYEEEE. This CDR3 has 14 residues. The J segment lost 7 bases and the V segment lost 0 bases, leaving 3 bases of the junction unmatched. The CDR3 DNA follows: TGTGCCAGCAGCTTGGCAGGGGGCGGGCAGCCCCAGCATTTT. This gives the protein CASSLAGGGQPQHF.

Here the CDR3 reads CASRLVGVRESQETQYF. For the CDR3, the DNA is TGTGCAAGTCGCTTAGTGGGAGTCCGGGAGAGTCAAGAGACCCAGTACTTC. The V and J genes are TRBV12-2 and TRBJ2-5; the table gives TRBD2 as D, unverified against the DNA. TRBV12-2 is a pseudogene. This CDR3 has 17 residues.

This chain connects TRBV10-3 to TRBJ2-1; 7 bases are a match to TRBD2. This CDR3 is built from 12 residues. Trimming cost V 10 bases and J 7 bases; bases outside gene matches: 7. CDR1 and CDR2 (germline): ENHRY, SYGVKD. The CDR3 nucleotides read TGTGCCACTCTGCGGGGAGGGAATGAGCAGTTCTTC. As protein: CATLRGGNEQFF.

CDR3 loop: CASKGPNSYEQYF. The CDR3 DNA sequence: TGTGCCAGTAAAGGACCTAACTCCTACGAGCAGTACTTC. V gene TRBV28 combines with J gene TRBJ2-7; D is ambiguous. The CDR3 runs to 13 residues. The germline V gene encodes CDR1 MDHEN and CDR2 SYDVKM. V gave up 9 bases and J gave up 0 bases, with 12 bases separating them.

The chain joins TRBV5-4 to TRBJ2-3, with TRBD2 matching 7 bases. Trimming removed 1 base from V and 4 bases from J; junction bases left unmatched: 6. The germline CDR1 and CDR2 sequences are SGHNT and YYREEE (reference sequence). This CDR3 has 15 amino acids. CDR3 sequence: CASSLYAGEADTQYF. CDR3 DNA sequence: TGTGCCAGCAGCTTGTATGCGGGAGAGGCAGATACGCAGTATTTT.

J is TRBJ2-5 and V is TRBV28; 12 bases map to TRBD1. The V segment lost 5 bases and the J segment 3 bases; nucleotides outside the gene matches: 7. The CDR3 extends over 16 amino acids. Germline CDR1 reads MDHEN; CDR2 reads SYDVKM. CDR3 DNA sequence: TGTGCCAGCAGTGCCCGGGACAGGGGGCCAGAAGAGACCCAGTACTTC. It yields the protein CASSARDRGPEETQYF.

The gene calls are TRBV6-5 and TRBJ2-7; D is uncertain. The ends were cut back, 5 bases at V and 3 bases at J, with 11 bases in the middle. The length of the CDR3 is 13 residues. CDR1 is MNHEY, CDR2 SVGAGI, per germline. CDR3 sequence reads: CASSQIPYYEQYF. The CDR3 DNA reads as TGTGCCAGCAGTCAGATACCGTACTACGAGCAGTACTTC.

Only one count was recorded for this clone. The rearrangement links TRBV5-4 to TRBJ2-1; D is uncertain. The CDR3 totals 15 residues. Germline lookup yields CDR1 SGHNT and CDR2 YYREEE (reference sequence). Trimming removed 10 bases from V and 0 bases from J, with 17 bases in between. The DNA for the CDR3 is TGTGCCGGAAGTAGGGCTTACAGCTCCTACAATGAGCAGTTCTTC. It yields the protein CAGSRAYSSYNEQFF.

The chain employs TRBV5-1 and TRBJ2-1; D gene ambiguous. The CDR3 sequence is 16 residues long. V lost 0 bases to trimming and J lost 8 bases, with 18 bases between them. The germline gives CDR1 SGHRS, CDR2 YFSETQ. The CDR3 protein is CASSLALFAGADEQFF. The CDR3 DNA follows: TGCGCCAGCAGCTTGGCCCTGTTCGCAGGTGCGGATGAGCAGTTCTTC.

J is TRBJ2-3 and V is TRBV5-6; tentatively, D is TRBD2 (5 bases). V lost 4 bases to trimming and J lost 4 bases, with 16 bases between them. The CDR3 loop spans 15 amino acids. Germline V gene lookup returns CDR1 SGHDT and CDR2 YYEEEE. Here the CDR3 reads CASSPRERLADTQYF. CDR3 nucleotide sequence: TGTGCCAGCAGCCCTCGTGAGCGGTTAGCAGATACGCAGTATTTT.

The chain uses TRBV5-5 and TRBJ2-1, with 14 positions matching TRBD2. The CDR3 has 20 amino acids. V was clipped by 3 bases and J by 7 bases; unmatched bases: 18. Germline CDR1 SGHKS, CDR2 YYEKEE (reference sequence). The CDR3 loop reads CASSSETTGLAGGWMNEQFF. The CDR3 DNA sequence: TGTGCCAGCAGCTCTGAAACAACTGGACTAGCGGGAGGATGGATGAATGAGCAGTTCTTC.

This chain links TRBV29-1 with TRBJ2-1, with 14 bases lining up with TRBD2. The CDR3 runs to 15 residues. Unmatched junction bases numbered 8, after V lost 6 bases and J lost 7 bases. CDR1 and CDR2 from the germline V gene are SQVTM and ANQGSEA. The CDR3 spells CSVASGTSGSNEQFF. The CDR3 nucleotides are TGCAGCGTCGCCAGCGGGACTAGCGGGAGTAATGAGCAGTTCTTC.